The 21 T cell receptor beta chains listed next were all sequenced from one sample in a study of blood T cell repertoires in COVID-19. Sequencing was performed with immunoSEQ multiplex PCR; in TCRdb, only in-frame clones are kept and a portion is missing. The sample contains some 220,000 clones, about 85% of which appear only once. The specimen sequenced was peripheral blood. The receptors come from a woman younger than 35 who had recovered from COVID-19.

With respect to this clone: A read error may produce the germline difference seen at one junction end. V and J are TRBV4-3 and TRBJ1-2, with TRBD1 as a possible D gene (6 bases). Germline V gives CDR1 LGHNA, CDR2 YSLEER. The CDR3 loop spans 13 amino acids. This CDR3 reads CASSQGVTGLPSF. DNA for the CDR3: TGCGCCAGCAGCCAAGGGGTGACAGGACTTCCCTCCTTC.

This chain joins TRBV7-3 and TRBJ1-1; weak D call: TRBD1 (6 bases). Germline-derived CDR1 and CDR2 are SGHTA and FQGTGA. V was pared by 2 bases and J by 4 bases, with 14 bases between. This CDR3 has 15 amino acids. CDR3 amino acids: CASSLETGISTEAFF. The CDR3 DNA reads TGTGCCAGCAGCTTAGAGACAGGAATAAGCACTGAAGCTTTCTTT.

V and J are TRBV5-1 and TRBJ2-3; TRBD2 agrees at 10 bases. V was pared by 6 bases and J by 2 bases, with 6 bases of the junction left unmatched. The CDR3 runs 15 residues. Germline V gives CDR1 SGHRS, CDR2 YFSETQ. The chain's CDR3 is CASMPGLAFTDTQYF. The CDR3 nucleotides are TGCGCCAGCATGCCGGGACTAGCGTTCACAGATACGCAGTATTTT. The full variable domain, completed using reference TRBV5-1 and TRBJ2-3, is KAGVTQTPRYLIKTRGQQVTLSCSPISGHRSVSWYQQTPGQGLQFLFEYFSETQRNKGNFPGRFSGRQFSNSRSEMNVSTLELGDSALYLCASMPGLAFTDTQYFGPGTRLTVL.

This clone was detected only once. The chain combines TRBV5-1 with TRBJ1-1; D may be TRBD1 (5 bases). Germline CDR1 and CDR2: SGHRS and YFSETQ. Trimming took 4 bases from V and 10 from J, leaving 17 bases between them. The CDR3 consists of 13 residues. CDR3: CASSEEFQGGAFF. The CDR3 DNA reads as TGCGCCAGCAGCGAAGAATTCCAGGGAGGAGCTTTCTTT.

This clone occurred a few times. This chain uses TRBV2 with TRBJ1-3; maybe TRBD1 (5 bases). CDR3 length: 13 residues. Germline V gives CDR1 SNHLY, CDR2 FYNNEI. Trimming left V 4 bases short and J 8 bases short, with 12 bases between. This CDR3 is CASSVKAGHTIYF. The CDR3 DNA reads as TGTGCCAGCAGTGTGAAGGCGGGGCACACCATATATTTT.

V usage is TRBV6-5 and J usage is TRBJ1-2, with D maybe TRBD1 (5 bases). The CDR3 spans 12 residues. V was shortened by 9 bases and J by 8 bases, with 16 bases between the two germline ends. Germline CDR1 reads MNHEY; CDR2 reads SVGAGI. The chain's CDR3 is CARGGGGDGYTF. CDR3 nucleotide sequence: TGTGCCAGGGGGGGAGGCGGCGACGGCTACACCTTC.

The chain is built from TRBV2 and TRBJ2-5; 7 bases line up with TRBD2. V was clipped by 4 bases and J by 5 bases; unmatched bases: 7. CDR3 size: 14 residues. Looked up from germline, CDR1 is SNHLY and CDR2 is FYNNEI. The CDR3 spells CASSADWGGETQYF. In DNA, the CDR3 is TGTGCCAGCAGTGCGGACTGGGGGGGGGAGACCCAGTACTTC.

This chain uses TRBV11-2 with TRBJ1-4, with D uncertain. Germline V CDR1 and CDR2: SGHAT, FQNNGV. The CDR3 contains 12 residues. V was shortened by 1 base and J by 12 bases, with 9 bases between the two germline ends. CDR3 protein: CASSLGVTELFF. As DNA, the CDR3 is TGTGCCAGCAGCTTAGGGGTTACAGAACTGTTTTTT.

Regarding this clone: The sample has other DNA sequences that encode this CDR3 too. DNA for the CDR3: TGTGCCAGTAGTATAGGGGGAGGGAGCTCCTACAATGAGCAGTTCTTC. Its protein is CASSIGGGSSYNEQFF. The V call is TRBV19, the J call TRBJ2-1; TRBD2 agrees at 7 bases. The germline V gene encodes CDR1 LNHDA and CDR2 SQIVND (reference sequence). The CDR3 sequence is 16 residues long. V was clipped by 1 base and J by 0 bases; unmatched bases: 3.

V is TRBV7-9 and J is TRBJ2-4; D is undetermined. V lost 1 base and J 6 bases, leaving 4 bases between the germline ends. The V gene's germline CDR1 is SEHNR and CDR2 FQNEAQ (reference sequence). This CDR3 contains 12 residues. This chain's CDR3 is CASSLVANIQYF. The CDR3 nucleotides are TGTGCCAGCAGCTTAGTAGCAAACATTCAGTACTTC.

The chain employs TRBV13 and TRBJ2-1; tentative D call: TRBD1 (6 bases). Trimming removed 1 base from V and 1 base from J, with 8 bases in between. The CDR3 is 15 residues long. CDR1 and CDR2 (germline): PRHDT, FYEKMQ (reference sequence). The CDR3 sequence is CASSLVQGSYNEQFF. In nucleotides, the CDR3 is TGTGCCAGCAGCTTAGTACAGGGATCCTACAATGAGCAGTTCTTC.

V usage is TRBV30 and J usage is TRBJ2-5; weak D call: TRBD2 (5 bases). Trimming pared 2 bases from V and 1 base from J, leaving 8 bases between. The V gene's germline CDR1 is GTSNPN and CDR2 SVGIG (reference sequence). There are 13 residues in the CDR3. The CDR3 DNA reads TGTGCCTGGAGTCGGGGATTCCAAGAGACCCAGTACTTC. It translates to CAWSRGFQETQYF.

The genes are TRBV5-1 and TRBJ2-7; 8 bases are a match to TRBD1. Germline CDR1 is SGHRS and CDR2 is YFSETQ. V lost 4 bases to trimming and J lost 3 bases; unmatched junction nucleotides: 12. The CDR3 contains 16 residues. CDR3 residues: CASSKGQGARNYEQYF. The CDR3 bases are TGCGCCAGCAGCAAAGGACAGGGAGCCAGAAACTACGAGCAGTACTTC.

This clone was seen only a few times. CDR3 sequence: CASGLSSGGRSPLHF. The CDR3 DNA reads as TGTGCTAGTGGTTTGTCATCAGGGGGCCGATCACCCCTCCACTTT. The rearrangement links TRBV12-5 to TRBJ1-6; 8 bases agree with TRBD1. The CDR3 is 15 residues long. Germline trimming cut 2 bases from V and 10 bases from J; bases unmatched to any gene: 7. CDR1 and CDR2 from the germline V gene are LGHNT and FRNRAP.

On this clone: The same CDR3 arises from other DNA sequences in this sample as well. The chain links TRBV27 to TRBJ2-7; 8 nucleotides agree with TRBD2. This CDR3 comprises 15 residues. V lost 0 bases and J lost 0; bases outside the gene matches: 1. CDR1 is MNHEY and CDR2 is SMNVEV in the germline V gene (reference sequence). The CDR3 DNA reads as TGTGCCAGCAGTTTATCGAGCGGGAGCTCCTACGAGCAGTACTTC. It translates to CASSLSSGSSYEQYF.

Details on this clone: This specimen includes other DNA sequences encoding the same CDR3. The chain combines TRBV14 with TRBJ2-7; D is perhaps TRBD2 (6 bases). This CDR3 spans 13 amino acids. V gave up 1 base and J gave up 5 bases, with 9 bases separating them. Germline V gene sequence: CDR1 SGHDN, CDR2 FVKESK. CDR3 nucleotides: TGTGCCAGCAGCCAAGTGGGCGGGAACGAGCAGTACTTC. This codes for CASSQVGGNEQYF.

The rearrangement links TRBV5-4 to TRBJ2-7, with D possibly being TRBD2 (6 bases). This CDR3 contains 14 residues. Germline V gives CDR1 SGHNT, CDR2 YYREEE (reference sequence). V gave up 2 bases and J gave up 0 bases, with 9 bases separating them. The CDR3 is CASSFGGSSYEQYF. The CDR3 DNA sequence: TGTGCCAGCAGCTTCGGGGGATCCTCCTACGAGCAGTACTTC.

The rearrangement joins TRBV19 to TRBJ2-1, with TRBD1 matching 7 bases. V gave up 7 bases and J gave up 2 bases; unmatched junction bases: 8. Germline CDR1 is LNHDA and CDR2 is SQIVND (reference sequence). CDR3 size: 15 residues. CDR3 DNA: TGTGCCAGTACGCCAGTGGGACAGACCTACAATGAGCAGTTCTTC. Translating it yields CASTPVGQTYNEQFF.

V gene TRBV30 combines with J gene TRBJ1-5; D is ambiguous. Trimming pared 2 bases from V and 0 bases from J, leaving 11 bases between. Germline loops: CDR1 GTSNPN, CDR2 SVGIG (reference sequence). The CDR3 runs to 15 residues. The CDR3 loop reads CAWSSRQVSNQPQHF. CDR3 in DNA: TGTGCCTGGAGTAGTCGACAAGTTAGCAATCAGCCCCAGCATTTT.

The table lists this clone with a few counts. This chain uses TRBV10-3 with TRBJ2-7; D remains unclear. In germline, CDR1 is ENHRY, CDR2 SYGVKD. CDR3 size: 12 residues. V was shortened by 2 bases and J by 8 bases, with 10 bases between the two germline ends. CDR3 nucleotides: TGTGCCATCAGTGAGGCCTCGAGGCAGCAGTACTTC. Translation: CAISEASRQQYF.

This clone occurred once. The rearrangement uses TRBV6-2 or TRBV6-3 and TRBJ1-5; D is undetermined. Trimming shortened V by 3 bases and J by 4 bases, and 7 bases separated the two germline ends. This CDR3 comprises 13 residues. Germline lookup yields CDR1 MNHEY and CDR2 SVGEGT. The DNA for the CDR3 is TGTGCCAGCAGTTATAGTGTGAATCAGCCCCAGCATTTT. Its translation: CASSYSVNQPQHF.